One and the same sample provided the 8 T cell receptor beta chains below, sequenced in a study of cytomegalovirus exposure and HLA in healthy donors. The protocol was immunoSEQ multiplex PCR, while the TCRdb copy is restricted to in-frame clones and leaves out a portion. This sample has some 98,000 clones, with about 88% found just once. The material sequenced was PBMCs. All receptors come from a man younger than 35 in good health and CMV-seropositive.

This chain connects TRBV7-2 to TRBJ2-1; 15 bases match TRBD2. Germline V gene sequence: CDR1 SGHTA, CDR2 FQGNSA. The CDR3 contains 16 residues. Trimming removed 1 base from V and 15 bases from J; junction bases left unmatched: 10. The CDR3 DNA sequence: TGTGCCAGCAGCTTAGAATCAGGGACTAGCGGGAGGCAACCGTTCTTC. Amino acid sequence: CASSLESGTSGRQPFF. Full variable domain (remainder filled in from reference TRBV7-2 and TRBJ2-1): GAGVSQSPSNKVTEKGKDVELRCDPISGHTALYWYRQSLGQGLEFLIYFQGNSAPDKSGLPSDRFSAERTGGSVSTLTIQRTQQEDSAVYLCASSLESGTSGRQPFFGPGTRLTVL.

The chain links TRBV7-9 to TRBJ1-2; TRBD1 aligns across 7 bases. Germline trimming cut 5 bases from V and 2 bases from J; bases unmatched to any gene: 8. The germline V gene encodes CDR1 SEHNR and CDR2 FQNEAQ (reference sequence). This CDR3 is built from 15 residues. This CDR3 is CASSQGGDPNYGYTF. The CDR3 nucleotides are TGTGCCAGCAGCCAAGGGGGCGACCCAAACTATGGCTACACCTTC.

V is TRBV4-2 and J is TRBJ2-5; maybe TRBD2 (7 bases). Trimming took off 5 bases at V and 1 base at J, with 14 bases between the two ends. The CDR3 contains 15 residues. Germline CDR1 is LGHNA and CDR2 is YNFKEQ. CDR3 sequence reads: CASSSDRGAQETQYF. Here the CDR3 DNA reads TGTGCCAGCAGCTCGGATCGGGGGGCCCAAGAGACCCAGTACTTC.

This sequence joins TRBV5-1 and TRBJ2-2; 7 bases match TRBD2. The CDR3 length is 16 residues. CDR1 SGHRS and CDR2 YFSETQ come from the germline V gene. J was trimmed by 5 bases and V by 4 bases; bases with no gene match: 11. The CDR3 DNA sequence: TGCGCCAGCAGCCCCCCTAGCGGAGGGCCTACCGGGGAGCTGTTTTTT. This codes for CASSPPSGGPTGELFF.

The V call is TRBV9, the J call TRBJ2-3; 14 bases map to TRBD2. The CDR3 spans 15 residues. Germline values: CDR1 SGDLS, CDR2 YYNGEE. V trimming: 4 bases; J trimming: 4 bases; junction bases outside the gene matches: 2. CDR3 in DNA: TGTGCCAGCAGCCCGGGACTAGCGGGGGCAGATACGCAGTATTTT. It is translated as CASSPGLAGADTQYF.

The chain links TRBV9 to TRBJ2-7, with D possibly matching TRBD2 (6 bases). CDR3 size: 13 residues. Trimming removed 3 bases at V and 5 bases at J, with 12 bases between. CDR1 and CDR2 from the germline V gene are SGDLS and YYNGEE. Here the CDR3 reads CASSEAGSHEQYF. In DNA form, the CDR3 reads TGTGCCAGCAGCGAGGCGGGGAGCCACGAGCAGTACTTC.

The chain links TRBV9 to TRBJ2-3; D might be TRBD1 (6 bases). CDR3 length: 13 residues. Germline CDR1 reads SGDLS; CDR2 reads YYNGEE. Trimming pared 3 bases from V and 6 bases from J, leaving 11 bases between. In nucleotides, the CDR3 is TGTGCCAGCAGCGACAGGGAGTCGGATACGCAGTATTTT. It yields the protein CASSDRESDTQYF.

In this sample, this clone turned up a few times. The chain couples TRBV6-5 to TRBJ2-7, with 7 bases aligning to TRBD1. V was pared by 6 bases and J by 3 bases, with 8 bases of the junction left unmatched. Germline CDR1 reads MNHEY; CDR2 reads SVGAGI. This CDR3 is 14 amino acids long. The CDR3 spells CASSRQGSLYEQYF. In DNA, the CDR3 is TGTGCCAGCAGCAGACAGGGATCTCTCTACGAGCAGTACTTC.